This T cell receptor (beta chain) stems from a study of blood T cells in healthy people across ages. Study results and limitations: Versus aged donors, long-lived donors had higher diversity and more naive CD4+ cells. There was no known CMV status for donors, so expanded clonotype changes were possibly confounded.

The use of a sample-barcoded 5' primer and a J-beta primer mix characterized a second PCR of roughly 7 to 11 cycles. The study obtained at least 2.5 million CDR3-containing paired-end reads from every sample. TCRdb analysed the 5' RACE reads with MiXCR anew, one entry per CDR3 protein. This table holds hundreds of thousands of distinct CDR3 sequences, 22% found once. Comments on this clonotype: Its specificity is not known.

The V end lost 3 bases, the J end lost 3 bases, and 5 bases lay between the germline ends. The CDR3 runs to 13 residues. CDR1 is SEHNR, CDR2 FQNEAQ, per germline (reference sequence). The sample consisted of blood. This chain uses TRBV7-9 with TRBJ1-4; D gene unclear. The TCR comes from a man aged 65 to 85 in good health. The CDR3 is CASSLAANEKLFF. CDR3 nucleotide sequence: TGTGCCAGCAGCTTGGCGGCTAATGAAAAACTGTTTTTT.